This T cell receptor beta chain appears in the sequencing data of a study of regulatory T cells in long-lasting Graves disease. About the study: The study enrolled newly diagnosed Graves' patients on antithyroid drugs under 3 months. The study's findings and limits: Preferential use of TRBV28, TRBJ1-2 and TRBJ2-5 was seen in persistent disease.

Time point here: newly diagnosed GD, antithyroid drugs for less than 3 months. RNA extracted from PBMCs served as the sequencing template. V lost 1 base and J lost 8, with 17 bases in between. There are 15 residues in the CDR3. Germline lookup yields CDR1 SGHTA and CDR2 FQGNSA. Investigators prepared the TCR beta libraries by applying iRepertoire HTBI primers and Arm-PCR of CDR3 regions. In TCRdb, the multiplex PCR reads were re-called with MiXCR into one record per CDR3 protein. The top ten clones hold over 15% of a sample with a few hundred thousand distinct CDR3 sequences, around 13% of them seen once. There are many counts of this clonotype. Its antigen is unidentified. This sample also appeared in a second study, on T cells in Graves' hyperthyroidism and ophthalmopathy. From that report: The TCR CDR3 first-round RT-PCR relied on the HTBI primer set. Blood shared most expanded thyroid clonotypes above 0.001.

V gene TRBV7-2 combines with J gene TRBJ1-2, with a tentative D call TRBD1 (5 bases). Source: peripheral blood mononuclear cells (PBMCs), taken at new diagnosis, from a patient treated with antithyroid drugs. The TCR sequence derives from a woman between 45 and 65 years old with Graves disease. The chain's CDR3 is CASSLEGSRARGYTF. The CDR3 nucleotides are TGTGCCAGCAGCTTAGAAGGTAGCAGGGCGAGGGGCTACACCTTC.